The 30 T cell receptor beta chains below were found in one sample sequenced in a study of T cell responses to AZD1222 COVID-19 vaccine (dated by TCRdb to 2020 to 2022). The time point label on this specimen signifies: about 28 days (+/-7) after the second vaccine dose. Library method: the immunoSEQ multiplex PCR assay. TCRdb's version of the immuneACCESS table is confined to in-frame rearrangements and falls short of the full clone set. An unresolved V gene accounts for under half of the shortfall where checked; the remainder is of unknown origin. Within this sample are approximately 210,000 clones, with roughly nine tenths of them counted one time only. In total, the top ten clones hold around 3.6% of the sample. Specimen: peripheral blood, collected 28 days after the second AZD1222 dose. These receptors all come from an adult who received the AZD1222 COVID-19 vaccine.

The CDR3 DNA is TGTGCAAGTCGCTTAGTCTCCGGGCAGGGTGCTGGCTACACCTTC. Protein product: CASRLVSGQGAGYTF. The rearrangement links TRBV12-2 to TRBJ1-2; TRBD1, the table's D call, lacks a check against the DNA. TRBV12-2 constitutes a pseudogene. The CDR3 is 15 residues long.

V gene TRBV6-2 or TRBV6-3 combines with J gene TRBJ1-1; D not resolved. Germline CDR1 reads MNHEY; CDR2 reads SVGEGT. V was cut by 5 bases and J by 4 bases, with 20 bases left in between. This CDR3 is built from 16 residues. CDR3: CASSDKSRVSGTEAFF. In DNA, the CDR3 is TGTGCCAGCAGTGATAAATCCCGGGTCTCGGGCACTGAAGCTTTCTTT.

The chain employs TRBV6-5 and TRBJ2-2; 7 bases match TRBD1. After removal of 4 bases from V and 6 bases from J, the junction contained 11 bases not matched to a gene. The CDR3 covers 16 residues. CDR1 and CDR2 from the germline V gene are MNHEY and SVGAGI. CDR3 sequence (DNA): TGTGCCAGCAGTTCCTCCGGGACAGCAAGGTCCGGGGAGCTGTTTTTT. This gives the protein CASSSSGTARSGELFF.

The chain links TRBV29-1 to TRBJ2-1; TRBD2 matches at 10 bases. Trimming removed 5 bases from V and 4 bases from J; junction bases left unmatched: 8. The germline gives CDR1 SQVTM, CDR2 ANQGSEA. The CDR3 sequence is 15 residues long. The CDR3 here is CSVSTTSGPYNEQFF. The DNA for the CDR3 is TGCAGCGTTTCAACGACTAGCGGGCCTTACAATGAGCAGTTCTTC.

The CDR3 sequence is CSASGVSGNTIYF. The CDR3 DNA reads as TGCAGTGCTAGTGGGGTTTCTGGAAACACCATATATTTT. V gene TRBV20-1 combines with J gene TRBJ1-3; no clear D. The CDR3 consists of 13 residues. The V end lost 3 bases, the J end lost 1 base, and 7 bases lay between the germline ends. Germline lookup yields CDR1 DFQATT and CDR2 SNEGSKA (reference sequence).

The CDR3 reads CASSLAQQGGKAFF. DNA of the CDR3: TGTGCCAGCAGCTTGGCCCAACAGGGGGGGAAAGCTTTCTTT. This chain joins TRBV5-5 and TRBJ1-1; TRBD1 aligns across 8 bases. Unmatched junction bases numbered 7, after V lost 0 bases and J lost 9 bases. Germline values: CDR1 SGHKS, CDR2 YYEKEE (reference sequence). The CDR3 extends over 14 amino acids.

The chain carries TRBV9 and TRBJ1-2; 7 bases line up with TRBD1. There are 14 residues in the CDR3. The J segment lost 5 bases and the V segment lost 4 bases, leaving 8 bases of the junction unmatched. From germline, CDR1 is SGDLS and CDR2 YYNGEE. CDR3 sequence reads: CASSPQGGVYGYTF. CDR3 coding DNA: TGTGCCAGCAGCCCGCAGGGGGGAGTTTATGGCTACACCTTC. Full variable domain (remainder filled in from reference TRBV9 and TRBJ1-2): DSGVTQTPKHLITATGQRVTLRCSPRSGDLSVYWYQQSLDQGLQFLIQYYNGEERAKGNILERFSAQQFPDLHSELNLSSLELGDSALYFCASSPQGGVYGYTFGSGTRLTVV.

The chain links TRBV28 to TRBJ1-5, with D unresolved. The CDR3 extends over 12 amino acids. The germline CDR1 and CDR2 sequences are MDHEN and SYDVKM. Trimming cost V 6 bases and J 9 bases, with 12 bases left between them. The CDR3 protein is CASRGLIRPQHF. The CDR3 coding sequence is TGTGCCAGCAGGGGCCTTATCAGGCCCCAGCATTTT.

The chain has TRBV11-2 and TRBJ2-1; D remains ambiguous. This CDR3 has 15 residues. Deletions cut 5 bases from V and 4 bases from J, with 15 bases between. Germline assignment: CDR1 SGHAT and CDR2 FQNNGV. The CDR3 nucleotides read TGTGCCAGCAGCACCATAGCCTCCGGTTACAATGAGCAGTTCTTC. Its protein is CASSTIASGYNEQFF.

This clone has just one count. The CDR3 here is CASSPGQGPYEQYF. Written as DNA, the CDR3 is TGTGCCAGCAGCCCGGGACAGGGGCCCTACGAGCAGTACTTC. J is TRBJ2-7 and V is TRBV14; 10 bases match TRBD1. Per germline, CDR1 SGHDN and CDR2 FVKESK. There are 14 residues in the CDR3. Trimming took 4 bases from V and 2 from J; bases not matched to a gene: 2.

This CDR3 is CSVPNLPTGGAYGYTF. CDR3 DNA: TGCAGCGTCCCAAACCTCCCAACAGGGGGGGCCTATGGCTACACCTTC. The chain couples TRBV29-1 to TRBJ1-2; TRBD1 matches 8 bases. V lost 6 bases to trimming and J lost 4 bases; unmatched junction nucleotides: 16. Germline values: CDR1 SQVTM, CDR2 ANQGSEA. The CDR3 contains 16 residues.

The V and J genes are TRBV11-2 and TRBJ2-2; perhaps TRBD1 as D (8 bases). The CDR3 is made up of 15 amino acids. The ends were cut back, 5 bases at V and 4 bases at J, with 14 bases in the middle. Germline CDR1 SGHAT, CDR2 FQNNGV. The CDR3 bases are TGTGCCAGCAGCGTGACAGGGGAGGGCACCGGGGAGCTGTTTTTT. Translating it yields CASSVTGEGTGELFF.

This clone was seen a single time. In DNA, the CDR3 is TGCGCCAGCAGCCTACAGGGAGACAATCAGCCCCAGCATTTT. Its translation is CASSLQGDNQPQHF. The chain combines TRBV4-1 with TRBJ1-5, with TRBD1 as a possible D gene (6 bases). The CDR3 extends over 14 amino acids. The V end lost 4 bases, the J end lost 3 bases, and 10 bases lay between the germline ends. Germline V gene sequence: CDR1 MGHRA, CDR2 YSYEKL.

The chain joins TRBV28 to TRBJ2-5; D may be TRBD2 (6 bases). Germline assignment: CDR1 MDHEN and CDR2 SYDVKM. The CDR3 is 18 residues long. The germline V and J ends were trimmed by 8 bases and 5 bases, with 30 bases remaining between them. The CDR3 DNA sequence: TGTGCCAGCGGCCAAGAGACGGGAGCAGGTTTTAGTATGGAGACCCAGTACTTC. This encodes CASGQETGAGFSMETQYF. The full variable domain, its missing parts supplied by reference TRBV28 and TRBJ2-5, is DVKVTQSSRYLVKRTGEKVFLECVQDMDHENMFWYRQDPGLGLRLIYFSYDVKMKEKGDIPEGYSVSREKKERFSLILESASTNQTSMYLCASGQETGAGFSMETQYFGPGTRLLVL.

CDR3 sequence (DNA): TGTGCCAGCAGCTTATTAGGGACCTCGAACACCGGGGAGCTGTTTTTT. This sequence encodes CASSLLGTSNTGELFF. This chain joins TRBV7-2 and TRBJ2-2; D could derive from TRBD1 or TRBD2 (5 bases each). V lost 2 bases and J 0 bases, leaving 10 bases between the germline ends. CDR1 is SGHTA and CDR2 is FQGNSA in the germline V gene. The CDR3 length is 16 residues.

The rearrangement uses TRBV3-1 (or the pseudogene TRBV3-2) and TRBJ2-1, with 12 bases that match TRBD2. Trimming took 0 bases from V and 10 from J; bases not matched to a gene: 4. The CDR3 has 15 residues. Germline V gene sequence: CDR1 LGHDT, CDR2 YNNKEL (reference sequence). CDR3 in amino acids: CASSQDLAGGREQFF. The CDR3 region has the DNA TGTGCCAGCAGCCAAGATCTAGCGGGAGGGAGGGAGCAGTTCTTC.

The CDR3 DNA reads as TGTGCCACCAGTGATTCCCGGCGGACGAATGAGCAGTTCTTC. Its protein is CATSDSRRTNEQFF. The chain recombines TRBV24-1 with TRBJ2-1; D gene unclear. The CDR3 is made up of 14 amino acids. Trimming cost V 2 bases and J 7 bases, with 11 bases left between them. Per germline, CDR1 KGHDR and CDR2 SFDVKD.

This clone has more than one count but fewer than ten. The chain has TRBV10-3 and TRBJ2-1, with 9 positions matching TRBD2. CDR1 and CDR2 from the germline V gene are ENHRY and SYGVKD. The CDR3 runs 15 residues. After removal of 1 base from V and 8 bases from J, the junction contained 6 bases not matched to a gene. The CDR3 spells CAISELGGRAYEQFF. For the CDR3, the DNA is TGTGCCATCAGTGAGTTGGGCGGGAGGGCCTATGAGCAGTTCTTC.

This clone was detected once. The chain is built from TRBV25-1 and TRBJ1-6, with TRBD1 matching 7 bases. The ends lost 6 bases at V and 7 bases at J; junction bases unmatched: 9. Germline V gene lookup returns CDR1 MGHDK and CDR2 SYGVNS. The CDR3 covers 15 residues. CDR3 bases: TGTGCCAGCAGGCGCGGGACAGAACTAAATTCACCCCTCCACTTT. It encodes CASRRGTELNSPLHF.

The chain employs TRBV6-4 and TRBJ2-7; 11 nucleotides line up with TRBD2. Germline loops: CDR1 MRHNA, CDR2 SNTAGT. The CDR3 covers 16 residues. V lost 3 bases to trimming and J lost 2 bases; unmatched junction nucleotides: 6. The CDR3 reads CASSELAGGPPYEQYF. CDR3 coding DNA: TGTGCCAGCAGTGAATTAGCGGGAGGGCCCCCCTACGAGCAGTACTTC.

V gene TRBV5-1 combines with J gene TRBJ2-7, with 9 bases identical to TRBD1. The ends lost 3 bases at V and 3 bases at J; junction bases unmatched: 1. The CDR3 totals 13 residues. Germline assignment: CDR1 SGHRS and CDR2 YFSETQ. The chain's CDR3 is CASSWGQGYEQYF. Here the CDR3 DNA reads TGCGCCAGCAGCTGGGGACAGGGCTACGAGCAGTACTTC. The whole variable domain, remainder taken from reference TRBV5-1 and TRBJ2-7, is KAGVTQTPRYLIKTRGQQVTLSCSPISGHRSVSWYQQTPGQGLQFLFEYFSETQRNKGNFPGRFSGRQFSNSRSEMNVSTLELGDSALYLCASSWGQGYEQYFGPGTRLTVT.

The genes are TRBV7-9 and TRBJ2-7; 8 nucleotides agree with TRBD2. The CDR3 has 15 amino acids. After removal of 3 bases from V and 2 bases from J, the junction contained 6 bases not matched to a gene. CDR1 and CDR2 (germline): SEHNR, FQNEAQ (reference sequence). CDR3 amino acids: CASSFTAGVAYEQYF. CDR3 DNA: TGTGCCAGCAGCTTCACAGCGGGAGTAGCCTACGAGCAGTACTTC.

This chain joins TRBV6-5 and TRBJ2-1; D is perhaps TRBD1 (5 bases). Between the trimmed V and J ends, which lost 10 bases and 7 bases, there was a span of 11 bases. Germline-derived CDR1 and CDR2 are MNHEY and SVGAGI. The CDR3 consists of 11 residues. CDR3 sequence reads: CATNQGNEQFF. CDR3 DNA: TGTGCCACCAACCAGGGTAATGAGCAGTTCTTC.

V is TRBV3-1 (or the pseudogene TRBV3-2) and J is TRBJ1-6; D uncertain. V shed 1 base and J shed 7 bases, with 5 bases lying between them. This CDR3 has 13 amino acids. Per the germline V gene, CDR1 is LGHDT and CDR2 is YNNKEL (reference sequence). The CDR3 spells CASSQVGNSPLHF. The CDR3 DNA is TGTGCCAGCAGCCAAGTAGGGAATTCACCCCTCCACTTT.

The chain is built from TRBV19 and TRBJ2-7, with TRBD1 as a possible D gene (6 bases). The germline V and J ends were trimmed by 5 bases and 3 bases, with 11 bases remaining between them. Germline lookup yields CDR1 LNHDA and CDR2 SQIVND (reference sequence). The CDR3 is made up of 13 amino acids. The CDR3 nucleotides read TGTGCCAGTAGTCCCGGCAGGGGCTACGAGCAGTACTTC. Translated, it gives CASSPGRGYEQYF.

Here the CDR3 DNA reads TGCGCCAGCACACGACTAGGAAGGAATGAGCAGTTCTTC. Translation: CASTRLGRNEQFF. This chain links TRBV5-1 with TRBJ2-1, with D maybe TRBD2 (6 bases). The germline V gene encodes CDR1 SGHRS and CDR2 YFSETQ. V was pared by 6 bases and J by 7 bases, with 14 bases between. The CDR3 loop spans 13 amino acids.

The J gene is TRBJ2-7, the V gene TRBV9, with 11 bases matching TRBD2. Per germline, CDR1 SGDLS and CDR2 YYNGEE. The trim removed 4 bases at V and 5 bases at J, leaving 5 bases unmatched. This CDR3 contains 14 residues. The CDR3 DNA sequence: TGTGCCAGCAGCAACACTAGCGGGAGTGACGAGCAGTACTTC. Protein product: CASSNTSGSDEQYF.

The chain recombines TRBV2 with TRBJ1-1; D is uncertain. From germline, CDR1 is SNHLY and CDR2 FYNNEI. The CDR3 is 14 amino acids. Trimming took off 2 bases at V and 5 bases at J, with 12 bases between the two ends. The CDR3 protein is CASSEFYLGTEAFF. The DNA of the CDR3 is TGTGCCAGCAGTGAATTCTACCTCGGAACTGAAGCTTTCTTT.

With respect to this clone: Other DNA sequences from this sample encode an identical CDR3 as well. The CDR3 DNA reads as TGTGCCAGTACCGGGAACACTGAAGCTTTCTTT. Translated, it gives CASTGNTEAFF. The genes are TRBV19 and TRBJ1-1; the D is unclear. The germline V gene has CDR1 LNHDA and CDR2 SQIVND (reference sequence). V shed 7 bases and J shed 1 base, with 4 bases lying between them. This CDR3 is built from 11 residues.

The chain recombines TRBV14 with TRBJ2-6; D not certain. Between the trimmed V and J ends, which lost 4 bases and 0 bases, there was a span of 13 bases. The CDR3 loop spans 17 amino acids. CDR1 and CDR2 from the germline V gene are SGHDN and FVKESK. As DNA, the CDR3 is TGTGCCAGCAGCCTTACAGCGATGAGCTCTGGGGCCAACGTCCTGACTTTC. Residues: CASSLTAMSSGANVLTF.